These T cell receptor beta chains were read from a single sample in a study of graft-versus-host responses after intestinal transplantation. Antigen specificity for these receptors is unknown. Clones were sequenced by immunoSEQ multiplex PCR, and TCRdb holds only the in-frame ones, with some missing. The top ten hold about 0.45% of the sample, which has tens of thousands of clones, roughly nine tenths seen once. The source material was unstimulated CD8+ T cells sorted from spleen or lymph node cells, sampled before intestinal transplant. Source of these receptors: a human donor who received an intestinal transplant. Each CDR3 is given with its conserved first and last residue. A D gene is named only where the DNA matches it firmly. Expanded clones are given a class, and other clones once, few, many or no size at all.

V,D,J,size,DNA,CDR3
TRBV5-1,NA,TRBJ1-4,NA,TGCGCCAGCAGCTTAGTGGGTTACGGGAATGAAAAACTGTTTTTT,CASSLVGYGNEKLFF
TRBV28,TRBD2,TRBJ2-1,few,TGTGCCAGCAGTTTATTCGGGACTAGCTACAATGAGCAGTTCTTC,CASSLFGTSYNEQFF
TRBV5-4,NA,TRBJ2-7,NA,TGTGCCAGCAGCTTGCAGGGCGAGCAGTACTTC,CASSLQGEQYF
TRBV25-1,NA,TRBJ1-2,NA,TGTGCCAGCAGTGCGGACAGCTATGGCTACACCTTC,CASSADSYGYTF
TRBV7-9,TRBD2,TRBJ2-7,NA,TGTGCCAGCAGCTTAACCCCGTCCCTAGCGGGAGTAATCGAGCAGTACTTC,CASSLTPSLAGVIEQYF
TRBV5-4,NA,TRBJ2-1,NA,TGTGCCAGCAGCTTGCCCCTTTTAGGAGGAGGAGTCGATGAGCAGTTCTTC,CASSLPLLGGGVDEQFF
TRBV27,TRBD2,TRBJ2-7,NA,TGTGCCAGCAAATTAGCGGGAGGGAACTTCTACGAGCAGTACTTC,CASKLAGGNFYEQYF
TRBV7-9,NA,TRBJ1-5,NA,TGTGCCAGCAGCTTAGACGGGGTGGACAATCAGCCCCAGCATTTT,CASSLDGVDNQPQHF
TRBV5-1,NA,TRBJ2-7,NA,TGCGCCAGCAGCTTGAGGCCTAGCGCGAACTACGAGCAGTACTTC,CASSLRPSANYEQYF
TRBV19,TRBD1,TRBJ1-1,NA,TGTGCCAGTAGGGTGACAGGGGCGTCTGAAGCTTTCTTT,CASRVTGASEAFF
TRBV6-5,TRBD1,TRBJ1-5,NA,TGTGCCAGCAGTCCCGGGACAGGGCTAACCCAGCCCCAGCATTTT,CASSPGTGLTQPQHF
TRBV7-2,TRBD1,TRBJ1-2,NA,TGTGCCAGCAGCTTAATGGGGGACAGAAGTGGCTACACCTTC,CASSLMGDRSGYTF
TRBV4-1,TRBD1,TRBJ2-5,NA,TGCGCCAGCAGCCCCGGGACAGGGTCAGAGACCCAGTACTTC,CASSPGTGSETQYF